One sample yielded the 5 T cell receptor beta chains listed below, sequenced in a study of early T cells in non-severe SARS-CoV-2 infection. TCRdb reprocessed the 5' RACE reads with MiXCR, giving one entry per CDR3 protein. The sample shows tens of thousands of distinct CDR3 sequences, about a tenth of them seen only once. The sequenced sample consisted of whole blood. The receptors stem from an adult who was a healthcare worker with PCR-confirmed SARS-CoV-2 infection or an uninfected control (not recorded which).

The rearrangement joins TRBV25-1 to TRBJ2-3; the D gene is possibly TRBD1 (5 bases). This CDR3 region has 13 residues. V shed 3 bases and J shed 10 bases, with 14 bases lying between them. Per the germline V gene, CDR1 is MGHDK and CDR2 is SYGVNS. As DNA, the CDR3 is TGTGCCAGCAGTGATATGGGGCCCCTACCGCAGTATTTT. Its translation: CASSDMGPLPQYF.

This clonotype was seen ten or more times. The CDR3 sequence is CASSQDVSRGATVSGANVLTF. The CDR3 region has the DNA TGCGCCAGCAGCCAAGATGTCTCCCGCGGTGCGACGGTCTCCGGGGCCAACGTCCTGACTTTC. The chain employs TRBV4-3 and TRBJ2-6, with unresolved D. Trimming removed 0 bases from V and 4 bases from J, with 25 bases in between. CDR1 LGHNA and CDR2 YSLEER come from the germline V gene. There are 21 residues in the CDR3.

The chain has TRBV3-1 and TRBJ2-3; TRBD2 agrees at 13 bases. Germline CDR1 LGHDT, CDR2 YNNKEL (reference sequence). The CDR3 spans 15 residues. J gave up 8 bases and V 5 bases, and 7 bases lay outside the gene matches. The CDR3: CASSSTSGGSGTQYF. The CDR3 DNA is TGTGCCAGCAGCTCGACTAGCGGGGGGTCGGGTACGCAGTATTTT.

This clonotype showed up many times. The chain combines TRBV27 with TRBJ1-4, with TRBD1 identical over 9 bases. This CDR3 has 14 amino acids. Germline values: CDR1 MNHEY, CDR2 SMNVEV (reference sequence). With 5 bases clipped from V and 12 bases from J, the junction kept 10 bases outside the gene matches. The CDR3 nucleotides read TGTGCCAGCAGTCCAGGACAGGGGCGCGGACAACTGTTTTTT. It translates to CASSPGQGRGQLFF.

This chain uses TRBV12-3 or TRBV12-4 with TRBJ2-3, with D unresolved. V was pared by 2 bases and J by 5 bases, with 14 bases between. The CDR3 is 15 residues long. DNA for the CDR3: TGTGCCAGCAGTTTACTTGTCGGCAGCCGAGATACGCAGTATTTT. Translated: CASSLLVGSRDTQYF.